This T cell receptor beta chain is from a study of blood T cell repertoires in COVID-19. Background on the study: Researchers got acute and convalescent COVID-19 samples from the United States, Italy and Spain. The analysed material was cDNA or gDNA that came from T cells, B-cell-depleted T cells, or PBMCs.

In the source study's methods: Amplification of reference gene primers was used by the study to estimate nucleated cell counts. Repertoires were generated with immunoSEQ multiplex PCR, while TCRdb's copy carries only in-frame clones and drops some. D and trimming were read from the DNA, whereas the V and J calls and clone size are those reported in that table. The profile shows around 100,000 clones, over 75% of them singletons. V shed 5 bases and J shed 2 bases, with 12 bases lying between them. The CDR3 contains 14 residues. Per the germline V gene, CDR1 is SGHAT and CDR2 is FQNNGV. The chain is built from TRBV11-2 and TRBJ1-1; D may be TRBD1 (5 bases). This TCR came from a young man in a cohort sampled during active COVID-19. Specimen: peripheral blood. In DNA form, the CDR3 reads TGTGCCAGCAGCATAACGACAGTAAACACTGAAGCTTTCTTT. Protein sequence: CASSITTVNTEAFF.